This T cell receptor beta chain derives from a study of T cell repertoires in aging, cancer and after chemotherapy. TCR beta rearrangements were amplified from peripheral blood genomic DNA. This clonotype came up a few times. Its specificity is not known. Study outcomes and limitations: Hematological cancer patients had lymphoid organ infiltration that may impair thymic emigration or T cell expansion. Loss of evenness, beyond lost richness, contributed to age-related TCR diversity decline in cancer patients.

Germline V gives CDR1 MNHNS, CDR2 SASEGT. V lost 10 bases to trimming and J lost 2 bases, with 15 bases between them. The CDR3 sequence is 13 residues long. Multiplex touch-down PCR with TRB-A/B primers amplified rearranged V-D-J TRB sequences. TCRdb passed the multiplex PCR reads through MiXCR, listing each CDR3 protein once. The data show roughly 4,200 distinct CDR3 sequences, with approximately 26% seen just once and about 32% held by the top ten. V gene TRBV6-1 combines with J gene TRBJ2-7; D possibly corresponds to TRBD2 (6 bases). The clonotype comes from a human donor with a blood cancer. Sequencing used blood. In DNA form, the CDR3 reads TGTGCCATTCGGTGGGAGGCGGCCTACGAGCAGTACTTC. Its protein product is CAIRWEAAYEQYF.